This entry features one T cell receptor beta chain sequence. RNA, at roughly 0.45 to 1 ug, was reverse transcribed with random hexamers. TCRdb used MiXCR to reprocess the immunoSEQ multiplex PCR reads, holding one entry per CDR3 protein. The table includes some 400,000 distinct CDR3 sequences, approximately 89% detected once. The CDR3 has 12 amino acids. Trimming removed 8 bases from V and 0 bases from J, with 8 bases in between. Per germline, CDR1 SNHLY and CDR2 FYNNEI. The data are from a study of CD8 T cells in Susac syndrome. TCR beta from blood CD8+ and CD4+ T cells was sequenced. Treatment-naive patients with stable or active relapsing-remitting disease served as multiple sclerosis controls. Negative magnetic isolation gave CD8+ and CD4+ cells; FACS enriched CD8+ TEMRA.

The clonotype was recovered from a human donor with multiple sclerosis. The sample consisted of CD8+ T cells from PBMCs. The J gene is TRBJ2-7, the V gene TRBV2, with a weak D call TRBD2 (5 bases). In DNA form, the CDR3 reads TGTGCCAGCCTGGGAGACTCCTACGAGCAGTACTTC. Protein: CASLGDSYEQYF.